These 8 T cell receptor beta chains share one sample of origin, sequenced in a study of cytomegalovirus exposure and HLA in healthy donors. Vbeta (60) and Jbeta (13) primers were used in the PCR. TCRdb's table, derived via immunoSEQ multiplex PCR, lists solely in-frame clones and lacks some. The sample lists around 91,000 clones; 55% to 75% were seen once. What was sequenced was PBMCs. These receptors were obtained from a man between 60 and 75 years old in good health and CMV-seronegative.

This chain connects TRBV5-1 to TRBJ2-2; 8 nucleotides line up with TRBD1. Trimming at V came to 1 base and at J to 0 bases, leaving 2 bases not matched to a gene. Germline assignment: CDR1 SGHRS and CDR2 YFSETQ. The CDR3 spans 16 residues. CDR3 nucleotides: TGCGCCAGCAGCTTGCGACAGGGGCCGAACACCGGGGAGCTGTTTTTT. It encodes CASSLRQGPNTGELFF. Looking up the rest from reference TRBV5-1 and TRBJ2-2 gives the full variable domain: KAGVTQTPRYLIKTRGQQVTLSCSPISGHRSVSWYQQTPGQGLQFLFEYFSETQRNKGNFPGRFSGRQFSNSRSEMNVSTLELGDSALYLCASSLRQGPNTGELFFGEGSRLTVL.

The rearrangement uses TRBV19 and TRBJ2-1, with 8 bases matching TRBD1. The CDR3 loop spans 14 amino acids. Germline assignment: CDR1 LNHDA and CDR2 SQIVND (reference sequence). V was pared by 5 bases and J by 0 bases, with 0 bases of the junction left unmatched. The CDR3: CASSDRGSYNEQFF. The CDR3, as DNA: TGTGCCAGTAGTGACAGGGGCTCCTACAATGAGCAGTTCTTC.

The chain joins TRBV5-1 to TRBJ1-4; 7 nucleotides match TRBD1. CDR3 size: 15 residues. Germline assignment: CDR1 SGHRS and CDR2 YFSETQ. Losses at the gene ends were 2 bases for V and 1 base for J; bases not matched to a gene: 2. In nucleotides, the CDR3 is TGCGCCAGCAGCTTACGACAGGGAACTAATGAAAAACTGTTTTTT. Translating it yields CASSLRQGTNEKLFF.

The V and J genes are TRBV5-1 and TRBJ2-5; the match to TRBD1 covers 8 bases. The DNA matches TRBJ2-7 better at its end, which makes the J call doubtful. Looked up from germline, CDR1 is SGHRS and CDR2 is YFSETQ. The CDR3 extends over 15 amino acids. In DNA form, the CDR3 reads TGCGCCAGCAGCTTGGCAACAGGGGGAAACTACGAGCAGTACTTC. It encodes CASSLATGGNYEQYF.

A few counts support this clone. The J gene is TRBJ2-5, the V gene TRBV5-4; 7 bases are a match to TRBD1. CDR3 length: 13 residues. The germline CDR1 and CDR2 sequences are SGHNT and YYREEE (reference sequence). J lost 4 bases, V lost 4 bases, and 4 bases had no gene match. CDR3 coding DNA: TGTGCCAGCAGCCTGAGGGGGCGAGAGACCCAGTACTTC. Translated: CASSLRGRETQYF.

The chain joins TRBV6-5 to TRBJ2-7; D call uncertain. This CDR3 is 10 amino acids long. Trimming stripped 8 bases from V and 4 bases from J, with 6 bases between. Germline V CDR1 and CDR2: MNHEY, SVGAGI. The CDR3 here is CASATYEQYF. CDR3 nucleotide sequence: TGTGCCAGCGCTACGTACGAGCAGTACTTC.

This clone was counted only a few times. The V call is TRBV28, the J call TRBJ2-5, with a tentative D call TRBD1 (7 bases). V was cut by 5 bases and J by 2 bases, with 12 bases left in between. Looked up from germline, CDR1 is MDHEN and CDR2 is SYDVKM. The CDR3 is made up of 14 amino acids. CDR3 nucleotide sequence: TGTGCCAGCAGTATAGCGGACAGGCAAGAGACCCAGTACTTC. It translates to CASSIADRQETQYF.

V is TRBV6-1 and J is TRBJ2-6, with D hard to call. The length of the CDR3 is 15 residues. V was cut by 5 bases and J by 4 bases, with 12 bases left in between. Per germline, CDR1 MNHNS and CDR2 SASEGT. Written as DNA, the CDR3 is TGTGCCAGCAGTTCAGAATTATCCGGGGCCAACGTCCTGACTTTC. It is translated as CASSSELSGANVLTF.